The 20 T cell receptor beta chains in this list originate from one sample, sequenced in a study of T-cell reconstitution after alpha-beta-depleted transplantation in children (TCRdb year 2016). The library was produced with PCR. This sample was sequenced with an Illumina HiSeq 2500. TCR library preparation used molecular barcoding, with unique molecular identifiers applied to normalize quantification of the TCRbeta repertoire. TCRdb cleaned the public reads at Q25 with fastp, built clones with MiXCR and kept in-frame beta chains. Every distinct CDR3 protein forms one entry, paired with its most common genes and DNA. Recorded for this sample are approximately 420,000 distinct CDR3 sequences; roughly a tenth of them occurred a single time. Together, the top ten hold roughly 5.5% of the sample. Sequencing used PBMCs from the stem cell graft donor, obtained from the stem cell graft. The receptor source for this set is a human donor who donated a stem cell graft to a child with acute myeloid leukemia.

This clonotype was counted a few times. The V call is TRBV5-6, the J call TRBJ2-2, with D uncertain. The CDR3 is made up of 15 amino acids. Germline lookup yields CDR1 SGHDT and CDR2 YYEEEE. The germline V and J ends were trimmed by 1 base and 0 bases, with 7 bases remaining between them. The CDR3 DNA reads TGTGCCAGCAGCTTGAGTTACGCGAACACCGGGGAGCTGTTTTTT. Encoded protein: CASSLSYANTGELFF.

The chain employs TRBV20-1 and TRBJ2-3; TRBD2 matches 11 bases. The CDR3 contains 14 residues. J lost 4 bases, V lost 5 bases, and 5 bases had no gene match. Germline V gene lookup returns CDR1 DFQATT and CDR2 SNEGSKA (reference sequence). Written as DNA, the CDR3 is TGCAGTGCTGGTAGCGGGGGGGCACCAGATACGCAGTATTTT. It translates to CSAGSGGAPDTQYF.

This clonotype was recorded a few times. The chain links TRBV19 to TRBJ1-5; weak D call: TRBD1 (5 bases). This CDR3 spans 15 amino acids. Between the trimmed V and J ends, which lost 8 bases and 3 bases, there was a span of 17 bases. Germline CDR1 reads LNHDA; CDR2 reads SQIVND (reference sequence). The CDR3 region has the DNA TGTGCCAGTGGCATCCTGGGACCATCCAATCAGCCCCAGCATTTT. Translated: CASGILGPSNQPQHF.

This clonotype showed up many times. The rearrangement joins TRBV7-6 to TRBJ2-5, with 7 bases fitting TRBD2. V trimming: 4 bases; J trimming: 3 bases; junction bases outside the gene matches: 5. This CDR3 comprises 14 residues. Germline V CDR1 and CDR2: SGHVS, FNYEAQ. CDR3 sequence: CASSSWAGEETQYF. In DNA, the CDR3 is TGTGCCAGCAGCTCTTGGGCGGGAGAAGAGACCCAGTACTTC.

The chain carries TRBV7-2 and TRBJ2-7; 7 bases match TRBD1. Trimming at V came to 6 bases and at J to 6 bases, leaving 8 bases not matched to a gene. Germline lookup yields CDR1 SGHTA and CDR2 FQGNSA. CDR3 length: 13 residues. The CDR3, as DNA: TGTGCCAGCAGTCGGACAGGCCAGGGCGAGCAGTACTTC. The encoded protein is CASSRTGQGEQYF.

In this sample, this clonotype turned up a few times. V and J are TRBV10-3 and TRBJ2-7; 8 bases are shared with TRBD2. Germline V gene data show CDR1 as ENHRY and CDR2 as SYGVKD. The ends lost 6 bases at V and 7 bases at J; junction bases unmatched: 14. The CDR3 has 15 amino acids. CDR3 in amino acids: CAISAQGLGADEQYF. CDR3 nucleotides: TGTGCCATCAGCGCCCAGGGACTAGGCGCCGATGAGCAGTACTTC.

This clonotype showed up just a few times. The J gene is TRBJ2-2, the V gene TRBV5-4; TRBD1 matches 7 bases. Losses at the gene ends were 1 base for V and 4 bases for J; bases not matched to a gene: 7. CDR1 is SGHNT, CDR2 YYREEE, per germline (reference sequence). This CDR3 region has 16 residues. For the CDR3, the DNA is TGTGCCAGCAGCTTGAATAAGGGGGCGAGCACCGGGGAGCTGTTTTTT. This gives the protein CASSLNKGASTGELFF.

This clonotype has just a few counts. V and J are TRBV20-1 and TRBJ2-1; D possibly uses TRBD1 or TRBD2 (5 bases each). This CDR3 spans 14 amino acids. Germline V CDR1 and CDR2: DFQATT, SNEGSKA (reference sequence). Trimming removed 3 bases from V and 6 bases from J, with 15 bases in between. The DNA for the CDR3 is TGCAGTGCTAGGGGGGATCGTAAAGGCAATGAGCAGTTCTTC. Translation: CSARGDRKGNEQFF.

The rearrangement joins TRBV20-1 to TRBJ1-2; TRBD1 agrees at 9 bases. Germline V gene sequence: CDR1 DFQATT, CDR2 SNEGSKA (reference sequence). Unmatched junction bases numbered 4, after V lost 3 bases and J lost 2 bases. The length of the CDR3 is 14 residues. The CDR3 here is CSASVQGANYGYTF. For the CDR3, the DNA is TGCAGTGCTAGTGTACAGGGGGCCAACTATGGCTACACCTTC.

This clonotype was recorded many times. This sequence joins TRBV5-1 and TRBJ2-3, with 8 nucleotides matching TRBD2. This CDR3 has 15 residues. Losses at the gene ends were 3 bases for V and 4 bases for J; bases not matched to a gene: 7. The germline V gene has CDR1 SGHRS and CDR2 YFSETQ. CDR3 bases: TGCGCCAGCAGCTGGTCGTCTAGCGGGCCAGATACGCAGTATTTT. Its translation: CASSWSSSGPDTQYF.

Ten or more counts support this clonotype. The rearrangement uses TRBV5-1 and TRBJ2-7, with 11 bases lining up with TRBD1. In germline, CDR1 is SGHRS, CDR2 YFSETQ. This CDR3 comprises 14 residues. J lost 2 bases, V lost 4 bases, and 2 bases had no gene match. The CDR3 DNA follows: TGCGCCAGCAGCCCGGACAGGGGGCCCTACGAGCAGTACTTC. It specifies CASSPDRGPYEQYF.

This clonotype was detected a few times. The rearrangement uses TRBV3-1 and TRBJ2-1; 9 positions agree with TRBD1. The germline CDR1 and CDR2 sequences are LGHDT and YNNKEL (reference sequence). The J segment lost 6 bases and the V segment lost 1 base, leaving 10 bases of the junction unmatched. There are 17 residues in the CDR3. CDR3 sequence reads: CASSQAPGTGISNEQFF. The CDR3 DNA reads TGTGCCAGCAGCCAAGCCCCCGGGACAGGGATAAGCAATGAGCAGTTCTTC.

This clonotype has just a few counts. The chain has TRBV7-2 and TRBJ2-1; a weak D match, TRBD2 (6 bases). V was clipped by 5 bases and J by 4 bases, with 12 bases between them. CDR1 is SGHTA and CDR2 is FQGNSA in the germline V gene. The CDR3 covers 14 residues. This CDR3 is CASSPAGTYNEQFF. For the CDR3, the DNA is TGTGCCAGCAGCCCGGCGGGAACATACAATGAGCAGTTCTTC. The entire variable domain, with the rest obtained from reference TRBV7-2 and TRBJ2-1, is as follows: GAGVSQSPSNKVTEKGKDVELRCDPISGHTALYWYRQSLGQGLEFLIYFQGNSAPDKSGLPSDRFSAERTGGSVSTLTIQRTQQEDSAVYLCASSPAGTYNEQFFGPGTRLTVL.

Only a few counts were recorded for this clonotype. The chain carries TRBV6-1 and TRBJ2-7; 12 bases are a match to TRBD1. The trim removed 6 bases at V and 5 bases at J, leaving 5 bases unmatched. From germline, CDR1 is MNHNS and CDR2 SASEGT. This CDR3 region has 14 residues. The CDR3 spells CASRGTGGSDEQYF. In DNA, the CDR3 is TGTGCCAGCAGGGGGACAGGGGGCTCTGACGAGCAGTACTTC.

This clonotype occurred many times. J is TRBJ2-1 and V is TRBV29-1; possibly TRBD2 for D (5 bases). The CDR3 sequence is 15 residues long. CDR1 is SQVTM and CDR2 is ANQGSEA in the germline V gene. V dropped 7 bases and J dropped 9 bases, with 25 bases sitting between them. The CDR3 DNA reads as TGCAGCGGAATTGTATCGGGGTTTTCTACGGGTGAGCAGTTCTTC. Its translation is CSGIVSGFSTGEQFF.

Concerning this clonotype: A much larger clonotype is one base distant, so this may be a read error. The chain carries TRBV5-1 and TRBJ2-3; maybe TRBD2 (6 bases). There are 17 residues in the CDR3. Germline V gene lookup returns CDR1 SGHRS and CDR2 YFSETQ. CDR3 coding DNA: TGCGCCAGCCGGGCCGGACTACCGGGAATCCTCACAGCTACGCAGTATTTT. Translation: CASRAGLPGILTATQYF.

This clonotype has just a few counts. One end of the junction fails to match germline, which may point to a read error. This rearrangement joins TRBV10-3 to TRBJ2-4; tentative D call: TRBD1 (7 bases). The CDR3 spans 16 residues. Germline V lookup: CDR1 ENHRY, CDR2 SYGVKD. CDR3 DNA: TGTTCCATCAGTGAGGGGGGACAGTTAGCCAAAAACATTCAGTACTTC. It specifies CSISEGGQLAKNIQYF.

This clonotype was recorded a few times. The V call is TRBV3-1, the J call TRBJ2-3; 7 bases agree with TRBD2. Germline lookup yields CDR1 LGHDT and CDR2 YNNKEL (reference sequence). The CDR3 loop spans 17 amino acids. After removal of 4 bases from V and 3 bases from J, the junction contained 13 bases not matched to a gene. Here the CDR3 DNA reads TGTGCCAGCAGCCCAGAGGAGAGCGGGGCGACTACAGATACGCAGTATTTT. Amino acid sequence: CASSPEESGATTDTQYF.

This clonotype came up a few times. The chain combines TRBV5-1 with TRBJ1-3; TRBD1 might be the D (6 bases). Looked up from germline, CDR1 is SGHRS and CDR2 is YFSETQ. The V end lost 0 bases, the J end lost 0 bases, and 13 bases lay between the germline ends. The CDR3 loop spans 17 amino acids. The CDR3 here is CASSLVGDNGSGNTIYF. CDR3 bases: TGCGCCAGCAGCTTGGTCGGGGACAACGGCTCTGGAAACACCATATATTTT.

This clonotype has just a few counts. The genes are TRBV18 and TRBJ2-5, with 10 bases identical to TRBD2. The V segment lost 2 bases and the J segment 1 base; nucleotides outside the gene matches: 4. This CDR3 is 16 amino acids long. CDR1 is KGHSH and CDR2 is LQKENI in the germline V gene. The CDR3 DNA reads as TGTGCCAGCTCACCATTGGAGCGGGAGGGCCAAGAGACCCAGTACTTC. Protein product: CASSPLEREGQETQYF.